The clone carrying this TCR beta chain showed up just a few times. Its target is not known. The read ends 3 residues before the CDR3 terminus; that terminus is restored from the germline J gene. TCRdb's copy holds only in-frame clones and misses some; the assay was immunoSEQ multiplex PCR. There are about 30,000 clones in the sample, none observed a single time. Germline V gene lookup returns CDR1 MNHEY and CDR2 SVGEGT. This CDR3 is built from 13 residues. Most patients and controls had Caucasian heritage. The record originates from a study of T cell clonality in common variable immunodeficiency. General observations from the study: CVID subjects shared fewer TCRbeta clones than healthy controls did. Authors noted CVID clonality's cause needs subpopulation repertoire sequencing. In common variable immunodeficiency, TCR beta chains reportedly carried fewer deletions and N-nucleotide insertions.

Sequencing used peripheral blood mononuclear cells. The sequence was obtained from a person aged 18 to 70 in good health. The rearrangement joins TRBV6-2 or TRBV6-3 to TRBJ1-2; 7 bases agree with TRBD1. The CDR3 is CASMRGPRYDYTF. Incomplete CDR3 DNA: TGTGCCAGCATGAGGGGGCCCCGATACGAC.